The next 9 T cell receptor beta chains were all read from a single sample in a study of long-term antiretroviral therapy in people with HIV. This was the immunoSEQ v3.0 assay at survey level. TCRdb keeps only in-frame clones here, not all; method: immunoSEQ multiplex PCR. The sample lists 25,000 to 35,000 clones, about 88% seen once, with less than 8.5% in the top ten. The sequencing here drew on unsorted PBMCs, taken around 5 years before starting antiretroviral therapy. All receptors come from a man aged 50 or older with HIV.

V and J are TRBV7-2 and TRBJ2-2, with TRBD1 matching over 7 bases. CDR1 and CDR2 from the germline V gene are SGHTA and FQGNSA. V shed 10 bases and J 6 bases; nucleotides not matched to a gene: 11. The CDR3 runs 14 residues. The CDR3 reads CATEDRRNPGELFF. Here the CDR3 DNA reads TGTGCCACCGAGGACAGGCGGAATCCCGGGGAGCTGTTTTTT.

The chain combines TRBV6-1 with TRBJ1-1; D not resolved. V lost 1 base, J lost 10 bases, and 10 bases lay in between. Per germline, CDR1 MNHNS and CDR2 SASEGT. CDR3 size: 12 residues. CDR3 residues: CASSEGAAAAFF. The CDR3 coding sequence is TGTGCCAGCAGTGAAGGGGCAGCGGCAGCTTTCTTT.

This clone appeared once. The CDR3 sequence is CASSTRTGQSWEKDTIYF. CDR3 nucleotide sequence: TGTGCCAGTAGTACCCGGACAGGGCAGAGTTGGGAGAAGGACACCATATATTTT. This chain uses TRBV19 with TRBJ1-3; 8 bases agree with TRBD1. The CDR3 sequence is 18 residues long. Germline V gene lookup returns CDR1 LNHDA and CDR2 SQIVND (reference sequence). After removal of 4 bases from V and 8 bases from J, the junction contained 19 bases not matched to a gene.

The chain uses TRBV30 and TRBJ2-4; D gene unclear. V lost 1 base and J lost 2, with 9 bases in between. This CDR3 has 14 amino acids. Looked up from germline, CDR1 is GTSNPN and CDR2 is SVGIG (reference sequence). Here the CDR3 reads CAWSGVETKNIQYF. In DNA form, the CDR3 reads TGTGCCTGGAGTGGCGTGGAAACCAAAAACATTCAGTACTTC. Variable domain in full (rest from reference TRBV30 and TRBJ2-4): SQTIHQWPATLVQPVGSPLSLECTVEGTSNPNLYWYRQAAGRGLQLLFYSVGIGQISSEVPQNLSASRPQDRQFILSSKKLLLSDSGFYLCAWSGVETKNIQYFGAGTRLSVL.

V usage is TRBV5-4 and J usage is TRBJ2-7, with D unresolved. The CDR3 has 13 residues. Germline V lookup: CDR1 SGHNT, CDR2 YYREEE (reference sequence). Trimming shortened V by 2 bases and J by 5 bases, and 11 bases separated the two germline ends. CDR3: CASSFRHGHEQYF. The CDR3 DNA is TGTGCCAGCAGCTTCCGGCACGGACACGAGCAGTACTTC.

The chain couples TRBV5-4 to TRBJ2-5, with unresolved D. In germline, CDR1 is SGHNT, CDR2 YYREEE (reference sequence). V was pared by 4 bases and J by 0 bases, with 10 bases between. The CDR3 loop spans 14 amino acids. CDR3 region: CASSPQAYQETQYF. CDR3 DNA: TGTGCCAGCAGCCCCCAGGCCTACCAAGAGACCCAGTACTTC.

This sequence joins TRBV13 and TRBJ2-7; perhaps TRBD2 as D (6 bases). The V gene lost 4 bases and the J gene lost 6 bases, with 19 bases spanning the gap. Germline values: CDR1 PRHDT, CDR2 FYEKMQ (reference sequence). This CDR3 has 15 amino acids. The CDR3 region is CASSSPGLERAEQYF. The CDR3 bases are TGTGCCAGCAGCTCGCCGGGACTTGAACGCGCCGAGCAGTACTTC.

The V and J genes are TRBV7-8 and TRBJ1-2, with D unclear. Trimming pared 1 base from V and 6 bases from J, leaving 12 bases between. Germline loops: CDR1 SGHVS, CDR2 FQNEAQ. This CDR3 is built from 14 residues. Here the CDR3 reads CASSLEDGVNGYTF. DNA for the CDR3: TGTGCCAGCAGCTTAGAAGATGGAGTAAATGGCTACACCTTC.

The J gene is TRBJ2-3, the V gene TRBV30; D is uncertain. The V and J ends lost 4 bases and 0 bases respectively, with 14 bases between them. The germline V gene encodes CDR1 GTSNPN and CDR2 SVGIG (reference sequence). CDR3 length equals 15 residues. CDR3 in DNA: TGTGCCTGGAAGCTGGCAGGTTCTAGCACAGATACGCAGTATTTT. The encoded protein is CAWKLAGSSTDTQYF.